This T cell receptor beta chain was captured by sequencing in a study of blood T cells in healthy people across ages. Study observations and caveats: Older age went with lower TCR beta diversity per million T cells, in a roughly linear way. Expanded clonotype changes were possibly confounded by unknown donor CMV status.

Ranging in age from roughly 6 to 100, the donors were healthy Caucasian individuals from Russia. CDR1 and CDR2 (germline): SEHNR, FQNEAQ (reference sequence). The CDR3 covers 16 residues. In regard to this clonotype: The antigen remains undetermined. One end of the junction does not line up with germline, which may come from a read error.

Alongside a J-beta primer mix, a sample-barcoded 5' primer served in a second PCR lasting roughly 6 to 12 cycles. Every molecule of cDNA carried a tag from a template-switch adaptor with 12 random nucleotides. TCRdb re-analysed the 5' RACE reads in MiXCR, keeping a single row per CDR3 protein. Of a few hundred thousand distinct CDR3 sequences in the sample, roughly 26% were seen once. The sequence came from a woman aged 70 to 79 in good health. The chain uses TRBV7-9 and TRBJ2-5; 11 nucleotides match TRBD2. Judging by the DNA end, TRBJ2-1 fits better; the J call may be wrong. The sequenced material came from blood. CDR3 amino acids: CASSLLAGVGYNQQFF. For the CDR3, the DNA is TGTGCCAGCAGCCTACTAGCGGGAGTTGGTTACAATCAGCAGTTCTTC.